These T cell receptor beta chains were read from a single sample in a study of shared clonotypes between healthy human individuals. Assay used: immunoSEQ multiplex PCR; TCRdb lists only in-frame clones, some missing. This table holds 650,000 to 800,000 clones, 72% found once. The source material was memory CD4+ T cells sorted from blood. These receptor sequences come from a woman in her 30s in good health. Both conserved end residues are part of each CDR3. A D gene is named only where the DNA matches it firmly. Size is stated for part of the rows, as once, few or many counts, or as a class when the clone is expanded.

NA TRBJ2-1 NA TRBV29-1 12 TGCAGCTGTTGGGGGTCCTACAATGAGCAGTTCTTC CSCWGSYNEQFF
once TRBJ2-2 TRBD1 TRBV27 17 TGTGCCAGCCGACCTCTTTCGGCAGGGGGTAACACCGGGGAGCTGTTTTTT CASRPLSAGGNTGELFF
NA TRBJ2-7 NA TRBV28 14 TGTGCCAGCACTCACAGGGGACTGTCCTACGAGCAGTACTTC CASTHRGLSYEQYF
NA TRBJ1-1 NA TRBV4-1 14 TGCGCCAGCAGCCAAACGGGGGGCGTATCTGAAGCTTTCTTT CASSQTGGVSEAFF
few TRBJ2-1 NA TRBV19 15 TGTGCCAGTAGTATACGGCTGAGTGGTGTCAATGAGCAGTTCTTC CASSIRLSGVNEQFF
NA TRBJ2-5 TRBD2 TRBV29-1 16 TGCAGCGTTGAAGGTTCGTCGGGAGGGCACGGAGAGACCCAGTACTTC CSVEGSSGGHGETQYF
NA TRBJ2-2 NA TRBV10-1 15 TGCGCCAGCAGTGATCACACGAGGAGGCCCGGGGAGCTGTTTTTT CASSDHTRRPGELFF
NA TRBJ2-1 TRBD1 TRBV9 15 TGTGCCAGCAGCGTAAAAGGACAGGGGTACAATGAGCAGTTCTTC CASSVKGQGYNEQFF
NA TRBJ1-2 TRBD1 TRBV12-5 13 TGTGCTAGTGGACTGGACAGGCTCTATGGCTACACCTTC CASGLDRLYGYTF
NA TRBJ1-5 TRBD1 TRBV2 15 TGTGCCAGCAGTAGGGGACAGGAAGTCAATCAGCCCCAGCATTTT CASSRGQEVNQPQHF